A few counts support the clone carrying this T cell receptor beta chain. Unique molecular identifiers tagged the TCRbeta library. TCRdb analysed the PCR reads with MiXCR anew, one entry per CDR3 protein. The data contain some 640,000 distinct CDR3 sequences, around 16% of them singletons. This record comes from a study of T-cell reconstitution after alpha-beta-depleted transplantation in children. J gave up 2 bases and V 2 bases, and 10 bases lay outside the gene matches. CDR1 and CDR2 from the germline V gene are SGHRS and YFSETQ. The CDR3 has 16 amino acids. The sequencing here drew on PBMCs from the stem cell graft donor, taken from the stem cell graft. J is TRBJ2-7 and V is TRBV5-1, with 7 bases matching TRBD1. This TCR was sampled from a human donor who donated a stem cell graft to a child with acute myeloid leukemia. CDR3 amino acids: CASSLTDRDEAYEQYF. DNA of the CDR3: TGCGCCAGCAGCTTAACCGACAGGGATGAAGCCTACGAGCAGTACTTC.